This TCR beta chain comes out of a study of response to subunit inactivated influenza vaccine. Study conclusions and caveats: It was suggested by the authors that few new T cells are recruited by each seasonal influenza vaccination.

A single record per CDR3 protein comes from TCRdb applying MiXCR to the RT-PCR reads. Counted here are about 700,000 distinct CDR3 sequences, about 14% occurring once; the ten biggest clones make up about 7.4%. This clonotype showed up just a few times. The antigen is unknown. CDR3 size: 15 residues. The V gene lost 2 bases and the J gene lost 6 bases, with 14 bases spanning the gap. Germline assignment: CDR1 SNHLY and CDR2 FYNNEI. The chain employs TRBV2 and TRBJ2-1; D is unresolved. This clonotype originated in a man aged 50 to 60 who received an inactivated influenza vaccine. This specimen consisted of PBMCs from blood, obtained less than 15 days before vaccination. DNA for the CDR3: TGTGCCAGCAGTGAAATAGTAGGTAGGAGCAATGAGCAGTTCTTC. Translating gives CASSEIVGRSNEQFF.